This entry lists 19 T cell receptor beta chains sequenced from one sample in a study of STAT5B mutations in CD4+ large granular lymphocyte leukemia. TCRdb's copy holds only in-frame clones and misses some; the assay was immunoSEQ multiplex PCR. The top ten hold about 0.45% of the sample, which has under 40,000 clones, around 71% seen once. Sequencing was carried out using CD4+ T cells from blood buffy coats. These receptors were collected from a human donor in good health.

The V and J genes are TRBV28 and TRBJ2-1; 8 bases align to TRBD2. The CDR3 sequence is 14 residues long. CDR1 and CDR2 from the germline V gene are MDHEN and SYDVKM. V lost 5 bases to trimming and J lost 9 bases; unmatched junction nucleotides: 9. The CDR3 loop reads CASSKPLAGSEQFF. The CDR3, as DNA: TGTGCCAGCAGTAAGCCGCTAGCGGGTAGTGAGCAGTTCTTC.

The rearrangement joins TRBV18 to TRBJ1-6; weak D call: TRBD1 (6 bases). The CDR3 covers 19 residues. V lost 6 bases, J lost 0 bases, and 21 bases lay in between. Per the germline V gene, CDR1 is KGHSH and CDR2 is LQKENI. The CDR3 is CASSPEDRTLSSYNSPLHF. CDR3 nucleotide sequence: TGTGCCAGCTCCCCGGAGGACAGAACCCTCAGCTCCTATAATTCACCCCTCCACTTT.

The gene calls are TRBV5-8 and TRBJ1-2, with a weak D call TRBD1 (5 bases). The length of the CDR3 is 11 residues. Germline lookup yields CDR1 SGHTS and CDR2 YDEGEE. V was pared by 2 bases and J by 11 bases, with 10 bases between. The CDR3 DNA is TGTGCCAGCAGCTTCGTCCGGGGGTACACCTTC. It yields the protein CASSFVRGYTF.

The chain uses TRBV27 and TRBJ1-5; D gene ambiguous. Germline CDR1 reads MNHEY; CDR2 reads SMNVEV (reference sequence). Trimming pared 3 bases from V and 5 bases from J, leaving 11 bases between. The CDR3 length is 14 residues. The CDR3 protein is CASSFYGDHQPQHF. The CDR3 DNA sequence: TGTGCCAGCAGTTTCTATGGAGATCATCAGCCCCAGCATTTT.

This clone was observed a handful of times. The CDR3 region has the DNA TGTGCCAGCAGCTTAGGCTCGAGGGCGGGGGGGCGACGGGCCGAGCAGTACTTC. It yields the protein CASSLGSRAGGRRAEQYF. J is TRBJ2-7 and V is TRBV7-9, with 9 bases identical to TRBD2. The CDR3 runs 18 residues. With 1 base clipped from V and 6 bases from J, the junction kept 16 bases outside the gene matches. The germline CDR1 and CDR2 sequences are SEHNR and FQNEAQ (reference sequence).

The V gene is TRBV19, the J gene TRBJ2-1; 14 positions match TRBD2. Trimming removed 5 bases from V and 10 bases from J; junction bases left unmatched: 7. This CDR3 region has 15 residues. Germline CDR1 reads LNHDA; CDR2 reads SQIVND (reference sequence). CDR3 sequence (DNA): TGTGCCAGTAGTGCGACTAGCGGGGGGGGTAAAGAGCAGTTCTTC. Protein product: CASSATSGGGKEQFF. The complete variable domain, with remaining parts taken from reference TRBV19 and TRBJ2-1, reads DGGITQSPKYLFRKEGQNVTLSCEQNLNHDAMYWYRQDPGQGLRLIYYSQIVNDFQKGDIAEGYSVSREKKESFPLTVTSAQKNPTAFYLCASSATSGGGKEQFFGPGTRLTVL.

This chain joins TRBV21-1 and TRBJ1-2. TRBV21-1 is annotated as a pseudogene. The CDR3 is made up of 14 amino acids. CDR3 protein: CASSKLRGGCGYTF. The CDR3, as DNA: TGTGCCAGCAGCAAACTTCGCGGGGGTTGTGGCTACACCTTC.

V and J are TRBV7-2 and TRBJ2-3; 9 bases align to TRBD2. The CDR3 extends over 18 amino acids. Germline V CDR1 and CDR2: SGHTA, FQGNSA. V gave up 3 bases and J gave up 2 bases; unmatched junction bases: 12. CDR3 in DNA: TGTGCCAGCAGCTTCCTATCATTGGTAGCGGGGGTCACAGATACGCAGTATTTT. This translates into CASSFLSLVAGVTDTQYF.

This clone was recorded a few times. The chain links TRBV18 to TRBJ1-4, with 7 bases identical to TRBD1. The J segment lost 3 bases and the V segment lost 3 bases, leaving 1 base of the junction unmatched. The CDR3 sequence is 14 residues long. The germline gives CDR1 KGHSH, CDR2 LQKENI. Here the CDR3 reads CASSPGQPNEKLFF. CDR3 DNA sequence: TGTGCCAGCTCACCGGGACAGCCTAATGAAAAACTGTTTTTT.

The rearrangement uses TRBV19 and TRBJ1-3; D might be TRBD1 (6 bases). The CDR3 is made up of 13 amino acids. The V end lost 5 bases, the J end lost 4 bases, and 9 bases lay between the germline ends. Germline lookup yields CDR1 LNHDA and CDR2 SQIVND (reference sequence). The CDR3 loop reads CASSGDTGNTIYF. CDR3 coding DNA: TGTGCCAGTAGTGGGGACACCGGAAACACCATATATTTT.

The J gene is TRBJ1-4, the V gene TRBV6-1, with D possibly being TRBD1 (5 bases). Trimming stripped 3 bases from V and 5 bases from J, with 10 bases between. This CDR3 has 14 residues. CDR1 is MNHNS and CDR2 is SASEGT in the germline V gene. CDR3 protein: CASSDGSGNEKLFF. CDR3 in DNA: TGTGCCAGCAGTGATGGTTCAGGGAATGAAAAACTGTTTTTT.

The chain recombines TRBV11-2 with TRBJ2-7, with no clear D. Trimming removed 6 bases from V and 2 bases from J, with 8 bases in between. Germline V gives CDR1 SGHAT, CDR2 FQNNGV. The CDR3 contains 12 residues. The DNA for the CDR3 is TGTGCCAGCAGAGGCCTCCCCTACGAGCAGTACTTC. Residues: CASRGLPYEQYF. The full variable domain, in which reference TRBV11-2 and TRBJ2-7 provide the parts outside the CDR3, is EAGVAQSPRYKIIEKRQSVAFWCNPISGHATLYWYQQILGQGPKLLIQFQNNGVVDDSQLPKDRFSAERLKGVDSTLKIQPAKLEDSAVYLCASRGLPYEQYFGPGTRLTVT.

V gene TRBV27 combines with J gene TRBJ1-5; 10 bases align to TRBD1. This CDR3 spans 14 amino acids. V lost 5 bases to trimming and J lost 6 bases; unmatched junction nucleotides: 4. CDR1 is MNHEY, CDR2 SMNVEV, per germline (reference sequence). DNA of the CDR3: TGTGCCAGCAGTCGACAGGGGGCCGGTCAGCCCCAGCATTTT. Protein product: CASSRQGAGQPQHF.

The chain joins TRBV11-2 to TRBJ1-1, with 8 positions matching TRBD1. The V gene end was trimmed by 7 bases and the J gene end by 5 bases; junction bases not matched to a gene: 18. Germline V gene data show CDR1 as SGHAT and CDR2 as FQNNGV. CDR3 length equals 17 residues. For the CDR3, the DNA is TGTGCCAGCAACGAACAGGGGACAGGCCAGCCAAAAACTGAAGCTTTCTTT. Translation gives CASNEQGTGQPKTEAFF. Full variable domain (remainder filled in from reference TRBV11-2 and TRBJ1-1): EAGVAQSPRYKIIEKRQSVAFWCNPISGHATLYWYQQILGQGPKLLIQFQNNGVVDDSQLPKDRFSAERLKGVDSTLKIQPAKLEDSAVYLCASNEQGTGQPKTEAFFGQGTRLTVV.

The chain employs TRBV19 and TRBJ1-5; D not certain. Germline V gene lookup returns CDR1 LNHDA and CDR2 SQIVND (reference sequence). V dropped 8 bases and J dropped 0 bases, with 17 bases sitting between them. The CDR3 extends over 16 amino acids. As DNA, the CDR3 is TGTGCCAGTCAGACACAATCGATTAATAGCAATCAGCCCCAGCATTTT. Its protein is CASQTQSINSNQPQHF.

The CDR3 reads CASKEGGTGELFF. For the CDR3, the DNA is TGTGCCAGCAAGGAGGGAGGGACCGGGGAGCTGTTTTTT. The chain employs TRBV28 and TRBJ2-2; 7 bases map to TRBD2. The CDR3 extends over 13 amino acids. J was trimmed by 5 bases and V by 7 bases; bases with no gene match: 4. The germline gives CDR1 MDHEN, CDR2 SYDVKM.

The CDR3 nucleotides are TGTGCCAGCAGTGGGGGGGGGATCGACAATGAGCAGTTCTTC. Translation gives CASSGGGIDNEQFF. This chain links TRBV2 with TRBJ2-1, with 7 bases that match TRBD2. Germline trimming cut 4 bases from V and 5 bases from J; bases unmatched to any gene: 5. Germline V gives CDR1 SNHLY, CDR2 FYNNEI. CDR3 length equals 14 residues.

V gene TRBV11-1 combines with J gene TRBJ1-3; no reliable D call. CDR3 length equals 12 residues. V was clipped by 2 bases and J by 4 bases, with 3 bases between them. Germline loops: CDR1 SGHAT, CDR2 FQDESV (reference sequence). CDR3 in amino acids: CASSLNGNTIYF. In nucleotides, the CDR3 is TGTGCCAGCAGCTTAAACGGAAACACCATATATTTT.

V and J are TRBV28 and TRBJ1-1; no clear D. Trimming cost V 2 bases and J 1 base, with 8 bases left between them. This CDR3 spans 14 amino acids. Germline values: CDR1 MDHEN, CDR2 SYDVKM. DNA of the CDR3: TGTGCCAGCAGTTTACCCGGAGGGAACACTGAAGCTTTCTTT. Its translation is CASSLPGGNTEAFF.